Following are 24 T cell receptor beta chains from one sample sequenced in a study of T cells in Graves' hyperthyroidism and ophthalmopathy. Amplified TCR beta CDR3 regions came from RNA transcripts. A set of HTBI primers served as the primers for a first-round RT-PCR of the TCR CDR3. TCRdb re-called the multiplex PCR reads through MiXCR, storing one row per CDR3 protein. Here the sample spans about 360,000 distinct CDR3 sequences, roughly an eighth being singletons. Sequencing was done on a sample of blood. All receptors come from a woman under 30 with Graves' hyperthyroidism.

This clonotype was detected ten times or more. The rearrangement links TRBV5-1 to TRBJ2-2; D tentatively fits TRBD1 or TRBD2 (5 bases each). CDR3 length equals 15 residues. Germline values: CDR1 SGHRS, CDR2 YFSETQ. V dropped 4 bases and J dropped 1 base, with 11 bases sitting between them. CDR3 coding DNA: TGCGCCAGCAGCCCCGGGGCGGGGAACACCGGGGAGCTGTTTTTT. The encoded protein is CASSPGAGNTGELFF.

This clonotype was seen a single time. The gene calls are TRBV7-8 and TRBJ2-5; 7 bases align to TRBD2. V was clipped by 0 bases and J by 0 bases; unmatched bases: 1. In germline, CDR1 is SGHVS, CDR2 FQNEAQ. The CDR3 runs 15 residues. CDR3: CASSLAGGYQETQYF. DNA for the CDR3: TGTGCCAGCAGCTTAGCGGGGGGGTACCAAGAGACCCAGTACTTC.

This clonotype was observed many times. The chain recombines TRBV12-3 or TRBV12-4 with TRBJ2-3; no reliable D call. V lost 5 bases and J lost 2, with 11 bases in between. This CDR3 is built from 14 residues. CDR3 loop: CASSIGPDTDTQYF. CDR3 nucleotide sequence: TGTGCCAGCAGTATCGGACCGGACACAGATACGCAGTATTTT.

This clonotype was detected ten times or more. The CDR3 DNA reads TGTGCCAGCAGCGCCCGGACTAGCGGCTACGAGCAGTACTTC. This codes for CASSARTSGYEQYF. The chain links TRBV11-2 to TRBJ2-7, with TRBD2 matching over 10 bases. The V and J ends lost 5 bases and 3 bases, in that order; junction bases with no gene match: 4. This CDR3 comprises 14 residues. Germline V CDR1 and CDR2: SGHAT, FQNNGV.

This clonotype was detected ten times or more. V is TRBV11-2 and J is TRBJ2-5; a weak D match, TRBD1 (5 bases). This CDR3 contains 16 residues. Trimming cost V 5 bases and J 1 base, with 17 bases left between them. Germline V lookup: CDR1 SGHAT, CDR2 FQNNGV. This CDR3 is CASSPGFRALQETQYF. The CDR3 region has the DNA TGTGCCAGCAGCCCTGGGTTCAGGGCCCTCCAAGAGACCCAGTACTTC.

This clonotype was counted many times. The CDR3 here is CASNPGQLRLDEQFF. CDR3 nucleotide sequence: TGTGCCAGCAACCCCGGACAGCTAAGACTCGATGAGCAGTTCTTC. V and J are TRBV6-2 or TRBV6-3 and TRBJ2-1; TRBD1 is a possible D gene (6 bases). CDR1 and CDR2 from the germline V gene are MNHEY and SVGEGT. There are 15 residues in the CDR3. Trimming cost V 7 bases and J 8 bases, with 21 bases left between them.

This clonotype was counted many times. Sequence at one end of the junction differs from germline and may be a read error. The V and J genes are TRBV2 and TRBJ2-5, with D possibly TRBD2 on 5 matching bases. The CDR3 length is 11 residues. CDR1 and CDR2 (germline): SNHLY, FYNNEI. CDR3 protein: CASLLGEAQYF. For the CDR3, the DNA is TGTGCCAGCTTGTTGGGAGAGGCCCAGTACTTC.

This clonotype was found a few times. CDR3 coding DNA: TGTGCCAGCAGCCAAGATGGTAGGGAGCAAGAGACCCAGTACTTC. Translated, it gives CASSQDGREQETQYF. The V and J genes are TRBV4-2 and TRBJ2-5; possibly TRBD2 for D (5 bases). The CDR3 spans 15 residues. V was clipped by 0 bases and J by 2 bases, with 10 bases between them. Germline assignment: CDR1 LGHNA and CDR2 YNFKEQ.

This clonotype showed up many times. The chain has TRBV20-1 and TRBJ1-1; perhaps TRBD1 as D (5 bases). This CDR3 is built from 15 residues. The germline V gene has CDR1 DFQATT and CDR2 SNEGSKA (reference sequence). With 6 bases removed from V and 0 bases from J, the gap between germline ends came to 17 bases. The CDR3 sequence: CSATGTGEMNTEAFF. The CDR3 DNA sequence: TGCAGTGCAACCGGGACCGGGGAGATGAACACTGAAGCTTTCTTT.

This clonotype was detected ten times or more. This chain joins TRBV24-1 and TRBJ1-4; no firm D call. The V end lost 4 bases, the J end lost 4 bases, and 3 bases lay between the germline ends. Germline V gives CDR1 KGHDR, CDR2 SFDVKD. The length of the CDR3 is 12 residues. The CDR3 DNA reads as TGTGCCACCAGTGACTATAATGAAAAACTGTTTTTT. The encoded protein is CATSDYNEKLFF.

The CDR3 loop reads CASSHLTGGGYEQYF. The CDR3 nucleotides are TGCGCCAGCAGCCACCTGACAGGGGGCGGCTACGAGCAGTACTTC. The V gene is TRBV4-1, the J gene TRBJ2-7; 10 nucleotides align to TRBD1. CDR3 size: 15 residues. Looked up from germline, CDR1 is MGHRA and CDR2 is YSYEKL. The V segment lost 3 bases and the J segment 3 bases; nucleotides outside the gene matches: 5.

This clonotype appeared a few times. The chain has TRBV5-1 and TRBJ1-1; the D gene is possibly TRBD1 (6 bases). This CDR3 comprises 15 residues. V lost 1 base to trimming and J lost 5 bases, with 15 bases between them. Germline V gives CDR1 SGHRS, CDR2 YFSETQ. Here the CDR3 DNA reads TGCGCCAGCAGCTTGTCACAGGGAGTAAGGACTGAAGCTTTCTTT. It specifies CASSLSQGVRTEAFF.

Ten or more counts support this clonotype. This rearrangement joins TRBV14 to TRBJ2-5, with TRBD2 matching 8 bases. The germline gives CDR1 SGHDN, CDR2 FVKESK. With V trimmed by 0 bases and J by 4 bases, 1 base remained unmatched. The CDR3 length is 14 residues. The CDR3 DNA sequence: TGTGCCAGCAGCCAAGATGCGGGGGGAGAGACCCAGTACTTC. This translates into CASSQDAGGETQYF.

This clonotype appeared many times. The rearrangement joins TRBV5-1 to TRBJ2-5; the match to TRBD1 covers 7 bases. The CDR3 loop spans 13 amino acids. CDR1 is SGHRS and CDR2 is YFSETQ in the germline V gene. The trim removed 4 bases at V and 7 bases at J, leaving 7 bases unmatched. This chain's CDR3 is CASSDRQGRTQYF. CDR3 DNA sequence: TGCGCCAGCAGCGATCGACAGGGTCGGACCCAGTACTTC.

V and J are TRBV6-4 and TRBJ2-3, with D perhaps being TRBD1 or TRBD2 (5 bases each). In germline, CDR1 is MRHNA, CDR2 SNTAGT. V was pared by 8 bases and J by 2 bases, with 11 bases between. CDR3 length equals 13 residues. The CDR3 sequence is CASRDGATDTQYF. The CDR3 nucleotides read TGTGCCAGCCGGGACGGAGCCACAGATACGCAGTATTTT.

This chain uses TRBV6-1 with TRBJ1-2, with 9 nucleotides matching TRBD1. The CDR3 loop spans 15 amino acids. The V and J ends lost 6 bases and 5 bases, in that order; junction bases with no gene match: 10. Per germline, CDR1 MNHNS and CDR2 SASEGT. CDR3 in DNA: TGTGCCAGCAGCATGAGCTGGACAGGGGCATATGGCTACACCTTC. Encoded protein: CASSMSWTGAYGYTF.

This clonotype was counted a few times. The V and J genes are TRBV19 and TRBJ2-4, with 7 bases lining up with TRBD1. Trimming cost V 3 bases and J 0 bases; bases outside gene matches: 23. The CDR3 covers 22 residues. CDR1 is LNHDA, CDR2 SQIVND, per germline (reference sequence). The CDR3 coding sequence is TGTGCCAGTAGTATGTGGGTCCCCGTTGACAGGGAAGCGCGATTAGCCAAAAACATTCAGTACTTC. It translates to CASSMWVPVDREARLAKNIQYF.

This clonotype has ten or more counts. This rearrangement joins TRBV6-5 to TRBJ2-7; 7 bases match TRBD1. The CDR3 consists of 14 residues. V was clipped by 1 base and J by 7 bases; unmatched bases: 7. Germline lookup yields CDR1 MNHEY and CDR2 SVGAGI. The CDR3 region has the DNA TGTGCCAGCAGTTACTTCGACAGGGTGGGAGAGCAGTACTTC. This encodes CASSYFDRVGEQYF.

This clonotype was seen a handful of times. The chain combines TRBV13 with TRBJ1-1; 11 bases fit TRBD1. This CDR3 contains 16 residues. Germline assignment: CDR1 PRHDT and CDR2 FYEKMQ (reference sequence). V shed 5 bases and J 3 bases; nucleotides not matched to a gene: 8. In DNA form, the CDR3 reads TGTGCCAGCAGCCCGGGGGACAGGGGGTTCGACACTGAAGCTTTCTTT. Translating gives CASSPGDRGFDTEAFF. Together with reference TRBV13 and TRBJ1-1, the CDR3 gives the full variable domain: AAGVIQSPRHLIKEKRETATLKCYPIPRHDTVYWYQQGPGQDPQFLISFYEKMQSDKGSIPDRFSAQQFSDYHSELNMSSLELGDSALYFCASSPGDRGFDTEAFFGQGTRLTVV.

This clonotype was seen a handful of times. A read error is possible here, since a much larger clone lies one base away. The chain combines TRBV7-2 with TRBJ2-7; D uncertain. With 6 bases removed from V and 0 bases from J, the gap between germline ends came to 12 bases. The CDR3 loop spans 14 amino acids. Per the germline V gene, CDR1 is SGHTA and CDR2 is FQGNSA. The CDR3 DNA sequence: TGTGCCAGCAGTGATCCTACTGGCTCCTACGAGCAGTACTTC. Residues: CASSDPTGSYEQYF.

The chain employs TRBV5-4 and TRBJ2-2; TRBD2 matches 7 bases. Germline V gene lookup returns CDR1 SGHNT and CDR2 YYREEE (reference sequence). The CDR3 consists of 16 residues. J gave up 3 bases and V 4 bases, and 9 bases lay outside the gene matches. The CDR3 is CASSPGGRADTGELFF. The CDR3 DNA is TGTGCCAGCAGCCCCGGGGGGAGGGCCGACACCGGGGAGCTGTTTTTT.

The rearrangement links TRBV20-1 to TRBJ1-1, with D perhaps matching TRBD1 (5 bases). Germline loops: CDR1 DFQATT, CDR2 SNEGSKA (reference sequence). Trimming pared 5 bases from V and 0 bases from J, leaving 7 bases between. There are 12 residues in the CDR3. CDR3 region: CSAGTMNTEAFF. CDR3 coding DNA: TGCAGTGCTGGGACCATGAACACTGAAGCTTTCTTT.

This clonotype has more than one count but fewer than ten. The rearrangement links TRBV29-1 to TRBJ2-5; D is undetermined. Germline assignment: CDR1 SQVTM and CDR2 ANQGSEA. The CDR3 has 9 amino acids. Trimming shortened V by 0 bases and J by 14 bases, and 7 bases separated the two germline ends. The CDR3 loop reads CSVEDTYYF. CDR3 DNA: TGCAGCGTTGAAGATACATATTACTTC.

This clonotype has at least ten counts. The J gene is TRBJ2-1, the V gene TRBV20-1, with D tentatively TRBD2 (5 bases). V dropped 5 bases and J dropped 3 bases, with 20 bases sitting between them. Germline V gives CDR1 DFQATT, CDR2 SNEGSKA (reference sequence). The CDR3 has 16 amino acids. CDR3 DNA sequence: TGCAGTGCTCAACCGGCCAGCGGAATAAACTACAATGAGCAGTTCTTC. This encodes CSAQPASGINYNEQFF.